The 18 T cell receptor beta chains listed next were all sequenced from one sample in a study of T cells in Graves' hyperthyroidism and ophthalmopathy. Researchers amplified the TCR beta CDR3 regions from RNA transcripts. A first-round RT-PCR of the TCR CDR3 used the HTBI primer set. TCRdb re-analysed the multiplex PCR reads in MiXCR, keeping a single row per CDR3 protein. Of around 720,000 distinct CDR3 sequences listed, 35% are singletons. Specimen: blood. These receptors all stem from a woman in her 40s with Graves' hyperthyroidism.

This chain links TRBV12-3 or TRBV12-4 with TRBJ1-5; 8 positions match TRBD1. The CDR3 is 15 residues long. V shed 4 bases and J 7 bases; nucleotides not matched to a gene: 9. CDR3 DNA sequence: TGTGCCAGCAGTTCCTCGGACAGGGTAAACCAGCCCCAGCATTTT. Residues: CASSSSDRVNQPQHF.

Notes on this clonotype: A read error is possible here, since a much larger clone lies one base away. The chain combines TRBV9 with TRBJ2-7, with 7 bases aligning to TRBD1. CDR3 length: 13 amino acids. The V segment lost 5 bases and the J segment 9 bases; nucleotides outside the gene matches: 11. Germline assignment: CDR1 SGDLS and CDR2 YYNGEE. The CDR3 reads CASSRTGGRGQYF. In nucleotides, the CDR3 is TGTGCCAGCAGTCGGACAGGAGGTCGCGGGCAGTACTTC.

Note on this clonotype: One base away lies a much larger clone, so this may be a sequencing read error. DNA for the CDR3: TGTGCCAGCGCGTATGGGGAGACCCAGTACTTC. Its translation: CASAYGETQYF. The chain has TRBV7-9 and TRBJ2-5, with D hard to call. The CDR3 sequence is 11 residues long. CDR1 is SEHNR, CDR2 FQNEAQ, per germline (reference sequence). V shed 8 bases and J shed 5 bases, with 9 bases lying between them.

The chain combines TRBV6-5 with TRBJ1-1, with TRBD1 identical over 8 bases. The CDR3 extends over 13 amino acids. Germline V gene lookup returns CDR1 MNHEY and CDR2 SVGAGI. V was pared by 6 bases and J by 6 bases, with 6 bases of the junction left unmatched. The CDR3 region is CASRLRTGPEAFF. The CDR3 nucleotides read TGTGCCAGCAGACTAAGGACAGGGCCTGAAGCTTTCTTT.

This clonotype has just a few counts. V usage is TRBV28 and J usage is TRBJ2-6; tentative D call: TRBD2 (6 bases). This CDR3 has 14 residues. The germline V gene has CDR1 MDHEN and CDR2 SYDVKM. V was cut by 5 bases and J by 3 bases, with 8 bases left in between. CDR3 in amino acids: CASSAGNGANVLTF. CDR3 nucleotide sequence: TGTGCCAGCAGTGCGGGGAATGGGGCCAACGTCCTGACTTTC.

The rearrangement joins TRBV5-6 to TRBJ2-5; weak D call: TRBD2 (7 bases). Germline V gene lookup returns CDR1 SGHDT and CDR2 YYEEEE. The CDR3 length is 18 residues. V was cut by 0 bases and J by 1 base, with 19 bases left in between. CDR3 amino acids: CASSLASGGPISQETQYF. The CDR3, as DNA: TGTGCCAGCAGCTTGGCTTCGGGGGGCCCAATTTCCCAAGAGACCCAGTACTTC.

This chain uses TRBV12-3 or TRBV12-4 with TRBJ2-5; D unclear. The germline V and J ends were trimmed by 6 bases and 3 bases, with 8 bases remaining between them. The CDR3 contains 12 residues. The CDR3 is CASRAQEETQYF. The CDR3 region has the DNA TGTGCCAGCAGGGCTCAGGAAGAGACCCAGTACTTC.

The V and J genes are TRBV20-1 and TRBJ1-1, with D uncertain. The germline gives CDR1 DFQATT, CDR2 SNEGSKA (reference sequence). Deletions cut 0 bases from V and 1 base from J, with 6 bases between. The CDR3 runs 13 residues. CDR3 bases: TGCAGTGCTAGAGAGTACCCGAACACTGAAGCTTTCTTT. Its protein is CSAREYPNTEAFF.

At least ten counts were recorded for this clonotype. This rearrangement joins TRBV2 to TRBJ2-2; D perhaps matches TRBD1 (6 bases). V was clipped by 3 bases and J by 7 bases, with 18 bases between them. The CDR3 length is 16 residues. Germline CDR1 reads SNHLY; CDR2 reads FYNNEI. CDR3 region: CASSDLGPQGGGELFF. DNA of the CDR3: TGTGCCAGCAGTGATTTGGGACCCCAAGGGGGCGGGGAGCTGTTTTTT.

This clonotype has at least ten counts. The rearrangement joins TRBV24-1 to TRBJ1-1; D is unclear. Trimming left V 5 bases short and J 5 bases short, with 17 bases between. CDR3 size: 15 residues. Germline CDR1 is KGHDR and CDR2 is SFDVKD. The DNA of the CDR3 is TGTGCCACCAGTGGGGAAAAGCTCGGCGCGACTGAAGCTTTCTTT. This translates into CATSGEKLGATEAFF.

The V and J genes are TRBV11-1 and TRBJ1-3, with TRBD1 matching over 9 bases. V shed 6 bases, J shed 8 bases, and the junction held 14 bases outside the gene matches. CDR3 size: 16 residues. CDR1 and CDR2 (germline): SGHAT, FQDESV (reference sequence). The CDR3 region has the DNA TGTGCCAGCAGTCCTGGGACAGGGCCCCTCGGAGACACCATATATTTT. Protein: CASSPGTGPLGDTIYF.

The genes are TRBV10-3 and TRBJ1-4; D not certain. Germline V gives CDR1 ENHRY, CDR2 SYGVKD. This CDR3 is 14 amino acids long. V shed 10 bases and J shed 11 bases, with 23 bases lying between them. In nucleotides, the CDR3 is TGTGCCAGCAGCCTAGACACCGGGCGCCAGAAACTGTTTTTT. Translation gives CASSLDTGRQKLFF.

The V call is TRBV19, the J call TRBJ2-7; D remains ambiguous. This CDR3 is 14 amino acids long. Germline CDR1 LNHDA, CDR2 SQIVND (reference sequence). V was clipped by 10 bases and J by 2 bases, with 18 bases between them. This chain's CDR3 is CATASYVRPYEQYF. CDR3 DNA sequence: TGTGCCACCGCCTCCTATGTCCGACCCTACGAGCAGTACTTC.

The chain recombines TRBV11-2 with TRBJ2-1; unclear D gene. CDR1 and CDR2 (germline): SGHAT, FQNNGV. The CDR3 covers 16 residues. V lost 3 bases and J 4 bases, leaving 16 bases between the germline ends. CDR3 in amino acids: CASSFFPTRSYNEQFF. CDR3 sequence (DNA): TGTGCCAGCAGCTTTTTTCCGACCCGCAGTTACAATGAGCAGTTCTTC.

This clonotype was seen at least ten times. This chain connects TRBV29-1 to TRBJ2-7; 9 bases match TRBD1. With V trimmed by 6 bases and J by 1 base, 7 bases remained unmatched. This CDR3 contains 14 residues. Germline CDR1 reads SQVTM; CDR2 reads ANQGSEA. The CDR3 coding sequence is TGCAGCGTAGAACCGGGACAGGGATCCTACGAGCAGTACTTC. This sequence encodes CSVEPGQGSYEQYF.

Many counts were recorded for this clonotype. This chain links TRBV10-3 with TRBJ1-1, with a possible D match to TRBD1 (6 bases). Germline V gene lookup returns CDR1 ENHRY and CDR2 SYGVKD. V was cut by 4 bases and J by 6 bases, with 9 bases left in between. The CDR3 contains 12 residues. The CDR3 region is CAISGTGSEAFF. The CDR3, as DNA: TGTGCCATCAGTGGAACAGGGTCTGAAGCTTTCTTT.

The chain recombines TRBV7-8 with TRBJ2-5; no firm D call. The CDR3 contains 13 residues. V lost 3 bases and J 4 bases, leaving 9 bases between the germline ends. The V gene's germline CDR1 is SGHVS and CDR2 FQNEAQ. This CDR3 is CASSFNTGETQYF. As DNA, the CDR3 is TGTGCCAGCAGCTTTAATACCGGAGAGACCCAGTACTTC.

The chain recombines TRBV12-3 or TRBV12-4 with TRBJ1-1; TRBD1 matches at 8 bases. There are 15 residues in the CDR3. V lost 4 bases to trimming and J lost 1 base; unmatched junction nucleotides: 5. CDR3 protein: CASSWGQARNTEAFF. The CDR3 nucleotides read TGTGCCAGCAGTTGGGGACAGGCCCGGAACACTGAAGCTTTCTTT.